Each of the 22 T cell receptor beta chains below was sequenced from the same sample in a study of OX40 agonist ivuxolimab in advanced cancers. The library was built by means of the immunoSEQ multiplex PCR assay. Here the immuneACCESS table is served through TCRdb, limited to in-frame sequences with V and J called. Missing clones are a known gap in these copies; in checked studies unresolved V genes cover under half, and the rest lacks a known reason. This sample comprises some 97,000 clones, under 95% of them detected only once. The ten biggest clones cover 0.5% to 0.65% of the sample. This specimen consisted of CD4+ or CD8+ T cells sorted from blood, obtained in a trial of the OX40 agonist ivuxolimab. These receptors came from an adult with an advanced solid tumor such as melanoma, head and neck, liver or kidney cancer.

This chain links TRBV6-1 with TRBJ2-7; D remains unclear. V was cut by 7 bases and J by 0 bases, with 10 bases left in between. The CDR3 extends over 13 amino acids. Germline V gene lookup returns CDR1 MNHNS and CDR2 SASEGT. CDR3 bases: TGTGCCAGCAATGGTGGAATCTCCTACGAGCAGTACTTC. It codes for CASNGGISYEQYF.

Concerning this clone: This sample includes further DNA sequences coding for the same CDR3. The chain carries TRBV18 and TRBJ1-6, with 7 bases identical to TRBD1. V lost 1 base to trimming and J lost 6 bases; unmatched junction nucleotides: 0. Germline CDR1 is KGHSH and CDR2 is LQKENI. This CDR3 has 14 residues. The CDR3 DNA sequence: TGTGCCAGCTCACCACGACAGGGTAATTCACCCCTCCACTTT. Protein: CASSPRQGNSPLHF.

The chain links TRBV11-2 to TRBJ1-1, with TRBD1 matching 7 bases. The CDR3 length is 15 residues. The V gene end was trimmed by 5 bases and the J gene end by 5 bases; junction bases not matched to a gene: 11. The V gene's germline CDR1 is SGHAT and CDR2 FQNNGV. CDR3 loop: CASSPRQGGKTEAFF. The DNA for the CDR3 is TGTGCCAGCAGCCCAAGACAGGGAGGGAAGACTGAAGCTTTCTTT. The variable domain in full, with the rest retrieved from reference TRBV11-2 and TRBJ1-1, is EAGVAQSPRYKIIEKRQSVAFWCNPISGHATLYWYQQILGQGPKLLIQFQNNGVVDDSQLPKDRFSAERLKGVDSTLKIQPAKLEDSAVYLCASSPRQGGKTEAFFGQGTRLTVV.

This rearrangement joins TRBV19 to TRBJ1-5; TRBD1 might be the D (5 bases). CDR1 and CDR2 (germline): LNHDA, SQIVND (reference sequence). Trimming stripped 1 base from V and 6 bases from J, with 13 bases between. This CDR3 has 15 amino acids. CDR3 protein: CASSIVGPGGQPQHF. CDR3 nucleotides: TGTGCCAGTAGTATAGTGGGACCTGGCGGTCAGCCCCAGCATTTT. The whole variable domain, filled in from reference TRBV19 and TRBJ1-5, reads DGGITQSPKYLFRKEGQNVTLSCEQNLNHDAMYWYRQDPGQGLRLIYYSQIVNDFQKGDIAEGYSVSREKKESFPLTVTSAQKNPTAFYLCASSIVGPGGQPQHFGDGTRLSIL.

The chain recombines TRBV5-1 with TRBJ2-6; D remains ambiguous. Trimming shortened V by 1 base and J by 0 bases, and 5 bases separated the two germline ends. The germline gives CDR1 SGHRS, CDR2 YFSETQ. This CDR3 is 15 amino acids long. The CDR3: CASSLTISGANVLTF. In DNA form, the CDR3 reads TGCGCCAGCAGCTTGACGATCTCTGGGGCCAACGTCCTGACTTTC.

CDR3: CASSNWRSNQPQHF. CDR3 sequence (DNA): TGTGCCAGCAGCAATTGGAGATCCAATCAGCCCCAGCATTTT. The rearrangement joins TRBV27 to TRBJ1-5; D is undetermined. This CDR3 is 14 amino acids long. The germline V and J ends were trimmed by 6 bases and 3 bases, with 12 bases remaining between them. Germline V gives CDR1 MNHEY, CDR2 SMNVEV (reference sequence).

The chain combines TRBV7-2 with TRBJ2-3, with TRBD1 identical over 9 bases. Germline values: CDR1 SGHTA, CDR2 FQGNSA. With V trimmed by 5 bases and J by 2 bases, 11 bases remained unmatched. CDR3 length equals 17 residues. CDR3 sequence (DNA): TGTGCCAGCAGCCGACGGTCCGGGACAGGGTACACAGATACGCAGTATTTT. This codes for CASSRRSGTGYTDTQYF.

This clone showed up just once. The chain joins TRBV7-2 to TRBJ2-5; 11 bases agree with TRBD2. This CDR3 has 14 amino acids. CDR1 SGHTA and CDR2 FQGNSA come from the germline V gene. V lost 6 bases, J lost 3 bases, and 3 bases stayed unmatched. CDR3 nucleotide sequence: TGTGCCAGCAGTGTAGCGGGGGGGGAAGAGACCCAGTACTTC. It translates to CASSVAGGEETQYF. Supplemented by reference TRBV7-2 and TRBJ2-5, the full variable domain reads GAGVSQSPSNKVTEKGKDVELRCDPISGHTALYWYRQSLGQGLEFLIYFQGNSAPDKSGLPSDRFSAERTGGSVSTLTIQRTQQEDSAVYLCASSVAGGEETQYFGPGTRLLVL.

This chain connects TRBV5-1 to TRBJ2-5; possibly TRBD1 for D (6 bases). The CDR3 extends over 16 amino acids. In germline, CDR1 is SGHRS, CDR2 YFSETQ. V was cut by 1 base and J by 1 base, with 14 bases left in between. The CDR3 DNA sequence: TGCGCCAGCAGCTTGAGAGGGGACACGCCCCAAGAGACCCAGTACTTC. Amino acids: CASSLRGDTPQETQYF.

The gene calls are TRBV14 and TRBJ1-1; no firm D call. CDR3 size: 14 residues. V dropped 8 bases and J dropped 2 bases, with 15 bases sitting between them. Germline-derived CDR1 and CDR2 are SGHDN and FVKESK. Written as DNA, the CDR3 is TGTGCCAGCTCGCGGAACGTCTTTAACACTGAAGCTTTCTTT. It encodes CASSRNVFNTEAFF.

This rearrangement joins TRBV5-1 to TRBJ2-3; TRBD2 aligns across 10 bases. The germline V gene encodes CDR1 SGHRS and CDR2 YFSETQ. The CDR3 length is 16 residues. The V and J ends lost 1 base and 4 bases, in that order; junction bases with no gene match: 6. The CDR3 region is CASSLRRAGGPDTQYF. The CDR3 DNA reads as TGCGCCAGCAGCTTGAGAAGAGCGGGAGGGCCAGATACGCAGTATTTT.

The chain employs TRBV6-5 and TRBJ1-3, with a weak D call TRBD1 (5 bases). Trimming left V 10 bases short and J 0 bases short, with 16 bases between. This CDR3 contains 15 residues. The germline V gene has CDR1 MNHEY and CDR2 SVGAGI. CDR3 amino acids: CATFPTATSGNTIYF. CDR3 DNA sequence: TGTGCCACCTTCCCGACAGCAACCTCTGGAAACACCATATATTTT.

The CDR3 is CASTLRNRGTDTQYF. The CDR3 nucleotides are TGTGCCAGCACTTTACGGAACAGGGGAACAGATACGCAGTATTTT. The chain uses TRBV6-5 and TRBJ2-3; 7 positions match TRBD1. The J segment lost 3 bases and the V segment lost 7 bases, leaving 10 bases of the junction unmatched. The CDR3 contains 15 residues. Germline V gives CDR1 MNHEY, CDR2 SVGAGI.

The chain combines TRBV5-6 with TRBJ2-4; TRBD1 is a possible D gene (6 bases). Germline V CDR1 and CDR2: SGHDT, YYEEEE. The CDR3 is 14 amino acids. With 1 base removed from V and 9 bases from J, the gap between germline ends came to 14 bases. CDR3 residues: CASSLWSQGPIQYF. CDR3 DNA sequence: TGTGCCAGCAGCTTGTGGTCTCAGGGGCCCATTCAGTACTTC.

CDR3 region: CASSGATQGWRYEQYF. The CDR3 DNA reads as TGTGCCAGCAGTGGCGCTACCCAGGGCTGGAGGTACGAGCAGTACTTC. This sequence joins TRBV28 and TRBJ2-7; TRBD1 or TRBD2 may be the D gene (5 bases each). Between the trimmed V and J ends, which lost 5 bases and 4 bases, there was a span of 21 bases. Per the germline V gene, CDR1 is MDHEN and CDR2 is SYDVKM. This CDR3 contains 16 residues.

The rearrangement uses TRBV7-6 and TRBJ2-2; D not resolved. The ends were cut back, 2 bases at V and 7 bases at J, with 14 bases in the middle. Germline lookup yields CDR1 SGHVS and CDR2 FNYEAQ. The CDR3 length is 15 residues. DNA for the CDR3: TGTGCCAGCAGCTTATTCTCGGAGTCCGGCGGGGAGCTGTTTTTT. Residues: CASSLFSESGGELFF.

The chain uses TRBV5-1 and TRBJ1-1; 7 bases are a match to TRBD1. The germline CDR1 and CDR2 sequences are SGHRS and YFSETQ. CDR3 length equals 13 residues. The ends lost 4 bases at V and 7 bases at J; junction bases unmatched: 7. The CDR3 sequence is CASSNMDRFEAFF. As DNA, the CDR3 is TGCGCCAGCAGCAATATGGACAGGTTTGAAGCTTTCTTT. The full variable domain, rest sourced from reference TRBV5-1 and TRBJ1-1, is KAGVTQTPRYLIKTRGQQVTLSCSPISGHRSVSWYQQTPGQGLQFLFEYFSETQRNKGNFPGRFSGRQFSNSRSEMNVSTLELGDSALYLCASSNMDRFEAFFGQGTRLTVV.

J is TRBJ1-4 and V is TRBV2; D is undetermined. The ends were cut back, 1 base at V and 15 bases at J, with 15 bases in the middle. The germline V gene has CDR1 SNHLY and CDR2 FYNNEI. This CDR3 is 13 amino acids long. CDR3 sequence: CASSEGTLSELFF. CDR3 DNA: TGTGCCAGCAGTGAAGGGACGCTTTCTGAATTGTTTTTT.

This clone was seen a single time. The chain recombines TRBV7-8 with TRBJ2-6, with a possible D match to TRBD2 (5 bases). From germline, CDR1 is SGHVS and CDR2 FQNEAQ. The CDR3 is 16 amino acids. The ends were cut back, 2 bases at V and 3 bases at J, with 11 bases in the middle. CDR3 region: CASSLRSRDGANVLTF. In DNA, the CDR3 is TGTGCCAGCAGCTTACGTTCCCGGGATGGGGCCAACGTCCTGACTTTC.

The rearrangement uses TRBV7-3 and TRBJ2-1, with TRBD1 identical over 7 bases. The CDR3 has 14 residues. Germline-derived CDR1 and CDR2 are SGHTA and FQGTGA. V gave up 5 bases and J gave up 0 bases; unmatched junction bases: 1. CDR3 coding DNA: TGTGCCAGCAGCCGGGACAGCTCCTACAATGAGCAGTTCTTC. Its protein product is CASSRDSSYNEQFF. The full variable domain, in which reference TRBV7-3 and TRBJ2-1 provide the parts outside the CDR3, is GAGVSQTPSNKVTEKGKYVELRCDPISGHTALYWYRQSLGQGPEFLIYFQGTGAADDSGLPNDRFFAVRPEGSVSTLKIQRTERGDSAVYLCASSRDSSYNEQFFGPGTRLTVL.

The chain couples TRBV7-2 to TRBJ2-7, with TRBD2 as a possible D gene (6 bases). V lost 3 bases and J 5 bases, leaving 14 bases between the germline ends. CDR3 length equals 14 residues. CDR1 and CDR2 from the germline V gene are SGHTA and FQGNSA. In DNA form, the CDR3 reads TGTGCCAGCAGCTTGGAGCTAGCGAGCAACGAGCAGTACTTC. Protein: CASSLELASNEQYF.

V and J are TRBV5-8 and TRBJ2-3, with a weak D call TRBD2 (6 bases). V lost 0 bases to trimming and J lost 2 bases, with 10 bases between them. This CDR3 contains 15 residues. Germline-derived CDR1 and CDR2 are SGHTS and YDEGEE. The DNA for the CDR3 is TGTGCCAGCAGCTTGGGGGACTCAGTCACAGATACGCAGTATTTT. Protein: CASSLGDSVTDTQYF.